This T cell receptor beta chain was obtained from a study of T cells in Graves' hyperthyroidism and ophthalmopathy. General study results and limits: A model built on 13 V-J features separated ophthalmopathy from stable hyperthyroidism. Most thyroid-expanded clonotypes above 0.001 were also found in blood.

This clonotype was recorded many times. As yet, its antigen is unknown. Stable Graves' hyperthyroidism denoted no ophthalmopathy progression over 18 months. Patients with uncontrolled infections, other autoimmune diseases, pregnancy or lactation were excluded. Germline V gene sequence: CDR1 WSHSY, CDR2 SAAADI. This CDR3 has 12 amino acids. The germline V and J ends were trimmed by 11 bases and 0 bases, with 10 bases remaining between them. Authors of the study amplified TCR beta CDR3 regions from RNA transcripts. Primed by the HTBI set, a first-round RT-PCR was run on the TCR CDR3. A single record per CDR3 protein comes from TCRdb applying MiXCR to the multiplex PCR reads. The repertoire includes about 420,000 distinct CDR3 sequences, around a sixth of them detected once, and 7.7% sits in the top ten.

Sequenced sample: blood. The chain employs TRBV10-2 and TRBJ1-1; D remains unclear. The receptor was isolated from a young woman with Graves' hyperthyroidism. CDR3 nucleotides: TGCGCCTTAGAATCCATGAACACTGAAGCTTTCTTT. It codes for CALESMNTEAFF.